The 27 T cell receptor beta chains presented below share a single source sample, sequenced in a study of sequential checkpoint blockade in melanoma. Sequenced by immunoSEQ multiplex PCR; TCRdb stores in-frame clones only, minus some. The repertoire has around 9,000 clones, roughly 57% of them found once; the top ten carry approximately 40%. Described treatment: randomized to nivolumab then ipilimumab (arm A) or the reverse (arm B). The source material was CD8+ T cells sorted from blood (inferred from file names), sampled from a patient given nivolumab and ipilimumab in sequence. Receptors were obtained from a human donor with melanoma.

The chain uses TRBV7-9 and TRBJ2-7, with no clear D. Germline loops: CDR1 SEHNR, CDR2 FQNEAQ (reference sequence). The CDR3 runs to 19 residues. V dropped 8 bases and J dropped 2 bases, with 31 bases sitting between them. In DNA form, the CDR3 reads TGTGCCAGCTCACTTTACCCTCGTAGGTTAGCCCTACGCCCCTACGAGCAGTACTTC. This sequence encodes CASSLYPRRLALRPYEQYF.

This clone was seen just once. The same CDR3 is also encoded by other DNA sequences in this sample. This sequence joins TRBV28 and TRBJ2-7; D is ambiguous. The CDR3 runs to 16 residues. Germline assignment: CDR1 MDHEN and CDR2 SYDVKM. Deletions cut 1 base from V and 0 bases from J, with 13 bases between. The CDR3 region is CASSLLTSRSSYEQYF. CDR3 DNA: TGTGCCAGCAGTTTATTGACTTCCCGGAGCTCCTACGAGCAGTACTTC.

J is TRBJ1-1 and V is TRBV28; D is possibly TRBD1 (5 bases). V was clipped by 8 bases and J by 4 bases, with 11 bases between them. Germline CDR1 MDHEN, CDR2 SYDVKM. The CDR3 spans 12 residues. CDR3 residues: CASRPGGTEAFF. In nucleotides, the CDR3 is TGTGCCAGCCGACCCGGGGGCACTGAAGCTTTCTTT.

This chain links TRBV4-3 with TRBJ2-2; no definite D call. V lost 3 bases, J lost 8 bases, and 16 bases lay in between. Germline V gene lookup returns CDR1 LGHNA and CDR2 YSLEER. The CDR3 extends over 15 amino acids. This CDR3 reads CASSQSRSLVGELFF. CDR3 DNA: TGCGCCAGCAGCCAGAGTCGCTCCCTAGTGGGGGAGCTGTTTTTT.

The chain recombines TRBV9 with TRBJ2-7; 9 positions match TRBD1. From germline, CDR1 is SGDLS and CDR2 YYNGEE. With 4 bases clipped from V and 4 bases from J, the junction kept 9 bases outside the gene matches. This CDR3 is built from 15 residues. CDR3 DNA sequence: TGTGCCAGCAGCTCCGTCAAGACAGGGGGGTACGAGCAGTACTTC. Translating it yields CASSSVKTGGYEQYF.

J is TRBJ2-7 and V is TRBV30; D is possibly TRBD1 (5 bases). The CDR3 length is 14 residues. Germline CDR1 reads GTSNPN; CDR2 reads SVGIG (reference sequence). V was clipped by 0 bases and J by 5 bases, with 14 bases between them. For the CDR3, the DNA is TGTGCCTGGAGTGTACTGGGCAGGGCAGACGAGCAGTACTTC. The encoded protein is CAWSVLGRADEQYF.

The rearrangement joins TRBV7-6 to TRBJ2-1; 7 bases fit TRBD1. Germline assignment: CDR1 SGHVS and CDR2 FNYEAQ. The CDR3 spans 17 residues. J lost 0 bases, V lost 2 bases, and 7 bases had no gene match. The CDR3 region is CASSLKLTGTSYNEQFF. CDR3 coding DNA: TGTGCCAGCAGCTTAAAACTGACAGGGACCTCCTACAATGAGCAGTTCTTC.

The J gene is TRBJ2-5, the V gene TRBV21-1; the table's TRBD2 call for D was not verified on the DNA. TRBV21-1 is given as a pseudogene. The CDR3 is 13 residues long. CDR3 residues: CASTSGNQETQYF. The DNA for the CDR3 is TGTGCCTCTACTAGCGGGAACCAAGAGACCCAGTACTTC.

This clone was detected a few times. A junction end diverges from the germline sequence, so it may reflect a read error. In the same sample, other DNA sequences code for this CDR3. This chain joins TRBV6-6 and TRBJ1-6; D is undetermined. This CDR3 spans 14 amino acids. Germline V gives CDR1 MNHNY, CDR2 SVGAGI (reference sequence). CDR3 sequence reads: CASSYGGEYSPLHF. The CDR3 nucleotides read TGTGCAAGCAGTTACGGAGGCGAATATTCACCCCTCCACTTT.

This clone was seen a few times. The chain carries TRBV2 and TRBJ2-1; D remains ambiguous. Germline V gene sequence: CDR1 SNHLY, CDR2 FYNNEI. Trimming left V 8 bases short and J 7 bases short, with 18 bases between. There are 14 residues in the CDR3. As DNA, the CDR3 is TGTGCCAGCGGAAGCACCGGGTCCCGGAATGAGCAGTTCTTC. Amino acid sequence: CASGSTGSRNEQFF.

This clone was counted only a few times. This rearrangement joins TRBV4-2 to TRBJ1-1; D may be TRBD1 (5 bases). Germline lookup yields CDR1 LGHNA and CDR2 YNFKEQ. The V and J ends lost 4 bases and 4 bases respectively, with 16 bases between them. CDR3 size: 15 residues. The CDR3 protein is CASSPGDSESTEAFF. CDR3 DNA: TGTGCCAGCAGCCCTGGGGACTCCGAGAGCACTGAAGCTTTCTTT.

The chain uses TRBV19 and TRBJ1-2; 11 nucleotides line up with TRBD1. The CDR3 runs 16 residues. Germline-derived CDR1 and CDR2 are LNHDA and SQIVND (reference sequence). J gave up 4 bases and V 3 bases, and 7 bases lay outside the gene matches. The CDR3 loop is CASSMDRGRLIYGYTF. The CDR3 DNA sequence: TGTGCCAGTAGTATGGACAGGGGGCGACTGATCTATGGCTACACCTTC.

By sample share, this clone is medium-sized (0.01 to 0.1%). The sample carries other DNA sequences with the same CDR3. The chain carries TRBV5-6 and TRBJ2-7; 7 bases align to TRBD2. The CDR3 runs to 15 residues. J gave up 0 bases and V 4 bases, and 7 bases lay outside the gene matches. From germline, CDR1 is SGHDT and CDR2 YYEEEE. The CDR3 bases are TGTGCCAGCAGCGGGGGACTACCTAGCTCCTACGAGCAGTACTTC. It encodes CASSGGLPSSYEQYF.

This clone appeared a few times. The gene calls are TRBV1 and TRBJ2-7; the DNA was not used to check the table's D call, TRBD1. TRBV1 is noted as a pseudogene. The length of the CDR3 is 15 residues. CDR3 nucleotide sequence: TGCGCCAGCAGCCAAGAGCCAGGGGGGACCTACGAGCAGTACTTC. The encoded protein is CASSQEPGGTYEQYF.

CDR3 nucleotides: TGTGCCAGCAGGGTCGGGTCGGTAGGAAACACCATATATTTT. This encodes CASRVGSVGNTIYF. The genes are TRBV6-5 and TRBJ1-3, with no clear D. The V end was cut by 6 bases, the J end by 4 bases, with 13 bases between. The CDR3 length is 14 residues. Germline V gives CDR1 MNHEY, CDR2 SVGAGI.

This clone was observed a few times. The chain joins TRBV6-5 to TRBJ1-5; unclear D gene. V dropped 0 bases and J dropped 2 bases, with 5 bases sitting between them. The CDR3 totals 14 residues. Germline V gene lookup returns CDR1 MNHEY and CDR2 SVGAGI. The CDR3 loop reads CASSYSGGNQPQHF. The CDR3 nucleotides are TGTGCCAGCAGTTACTCCGGGGGCAATCAGCCCCAGCATTTT.

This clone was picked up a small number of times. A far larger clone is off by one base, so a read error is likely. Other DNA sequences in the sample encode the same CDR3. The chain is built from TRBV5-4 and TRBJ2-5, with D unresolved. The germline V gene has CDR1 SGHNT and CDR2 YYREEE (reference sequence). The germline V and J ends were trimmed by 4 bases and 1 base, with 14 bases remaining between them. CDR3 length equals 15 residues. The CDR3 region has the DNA TGTGCCAGCAGCCAAGATAGAGGCACCCAAGAGACCCAGTACTTC. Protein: CASSQDRGTQETQYF.

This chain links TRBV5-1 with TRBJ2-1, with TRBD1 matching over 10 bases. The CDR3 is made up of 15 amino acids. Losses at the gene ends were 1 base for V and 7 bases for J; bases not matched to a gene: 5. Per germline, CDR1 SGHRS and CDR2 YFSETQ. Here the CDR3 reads CASSLSGQGKNEQFF. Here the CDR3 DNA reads TGCGCCAGCAGCTTGTCGGGACAGGGGAAGAATGAGCAGTTCTTC. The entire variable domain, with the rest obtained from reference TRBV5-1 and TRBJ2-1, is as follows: KAGVTQTPRYLIKTRGQQVTLSCSPISGHRSVSWYQQTPGQGLQFLFEYFSETQRNKGNFPGRFSGRQFSNSRSEMNVSTLELGDSALYLCASSLSGQGKNEQFFGPGTRLTVL.

The CDR3, as DNA: TGTGCCAGCACCGAGGGGAGGAGCTCCTACGAGCAGTACTTC. Protein sequence: CASTEGRSSYEQYF. The J gene is TRBJ2-7, the V gene TRBV6-4; D is perhaps TRBD2 (6 bases). V was pared by 7 bases and J by 0 bases, with 13 bases between. Germline CDR1 reads MRHNA; CDR2 reads SNTAGT. This CDR3 is built from 14 residues.

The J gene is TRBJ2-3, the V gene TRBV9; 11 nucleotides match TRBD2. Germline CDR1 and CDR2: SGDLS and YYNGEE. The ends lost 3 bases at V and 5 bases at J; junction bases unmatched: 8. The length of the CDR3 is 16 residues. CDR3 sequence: CASSASSGGALDTQYF. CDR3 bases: TGTGCCAGCAGCGCGAGTAGCGGGGGGGCCTTAGATACGCAGTATTTT.

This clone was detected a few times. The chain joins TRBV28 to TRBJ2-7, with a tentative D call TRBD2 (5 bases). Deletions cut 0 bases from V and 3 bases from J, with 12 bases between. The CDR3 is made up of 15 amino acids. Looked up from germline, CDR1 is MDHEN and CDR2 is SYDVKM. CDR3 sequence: CASSLWYTDFYEQYF. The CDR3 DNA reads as TGTGCCAGCAGTTTATGGTATACGGACTTCTACGAGCAGTACTTC.

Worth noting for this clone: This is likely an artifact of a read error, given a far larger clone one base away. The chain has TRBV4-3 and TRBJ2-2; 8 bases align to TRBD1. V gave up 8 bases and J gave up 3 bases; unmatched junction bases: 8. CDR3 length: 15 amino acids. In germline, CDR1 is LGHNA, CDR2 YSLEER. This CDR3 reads CASGPDRAHTGELFF. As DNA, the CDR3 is TGCGCCAGCGGCCCGGACAGGGCCCACACCGGGGAGCTGTTTTTT.

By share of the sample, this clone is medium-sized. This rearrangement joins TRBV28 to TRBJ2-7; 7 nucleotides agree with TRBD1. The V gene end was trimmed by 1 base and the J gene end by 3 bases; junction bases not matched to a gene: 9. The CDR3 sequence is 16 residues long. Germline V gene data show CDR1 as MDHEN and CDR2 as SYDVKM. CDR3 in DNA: TGTGCCAGCAGTTTATTCCCAGGGGGACCTCACTACGAGCAGTACTTC. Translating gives CASSLFPGGPHYEQYF.

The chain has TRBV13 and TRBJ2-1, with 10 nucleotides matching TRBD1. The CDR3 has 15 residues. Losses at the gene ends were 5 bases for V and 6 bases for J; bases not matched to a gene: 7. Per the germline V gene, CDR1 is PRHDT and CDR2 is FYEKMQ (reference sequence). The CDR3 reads CASSPTGTGVNEQFF. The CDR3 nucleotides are TGTGCCAGCAGCCCCACCGGGACAGGGGTCAATGAGCAGTTCTTC. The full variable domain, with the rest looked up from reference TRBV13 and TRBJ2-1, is AAGVIQSPRHLIKEKRETATLKCYPIPRHDTVYWYQQGPGQDPQFLISFYEKMQSDKGSIPDRFSAQQFSDYHSELNMSSLELGDSALYFCASSPTGTGVNEQFFGPGTRLTVL.

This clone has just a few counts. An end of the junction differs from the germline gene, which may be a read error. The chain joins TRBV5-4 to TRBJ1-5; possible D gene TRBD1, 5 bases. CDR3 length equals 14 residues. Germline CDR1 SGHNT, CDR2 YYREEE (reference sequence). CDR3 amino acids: CASSPEGEVQPQHF. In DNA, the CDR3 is TGCGCCAGCAGCCCCGAAGGGGAGGTGCAGCCCCAGCATTTT.

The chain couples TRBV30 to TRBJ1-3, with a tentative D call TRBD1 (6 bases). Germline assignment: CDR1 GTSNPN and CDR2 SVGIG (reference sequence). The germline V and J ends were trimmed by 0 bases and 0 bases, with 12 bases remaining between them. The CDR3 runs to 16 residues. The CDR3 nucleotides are TGTGCCTGGAGTGTACCCCACAGGGACTCTGGAAACACCATATATTTT. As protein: CAWSVPHRDSGNTIYF.

The CDR3 here is CASSATSGKYTDTQYF. The DNA of the CDR3 is TGTGCCAGCAGCGCGACTAGCGGGAAGTACACAGATACGCAGTATTTT. This rearrangement joins TRBV7-9 to TRBJ2-3; 11 bases line up with TRBD2. Germline V gene data show CDR1 as SEHNR and CDR2 as FQNEAQ (reference sequence). The CDR3 loop spans 16 amino acids. V gave up 5 bases and J gave up 2 bases; unmatched junction bases: 6. The complete variable domain, with remaining parts taken from reference TRBV7-9 and TRBJ2-3, reads DTGVSQNPRHKITKRGQNVTFRCDPISEHNRLYWYRQTLGQGPEFLTYFQNEAQLEKSRLLSDRFSAERPKGSFSTLEIQRTEQGDSAMYLCASSATSGKYTDTQYFGPGTRLTVL.